This T cell receptor beta chain was retrieved from a study of Tregs in tolerant kidney transplant recipients. Trimming cost V 2 bases and J 5 bases; bases outside gene matches: 10. The CDR3 has 17 residues. The germline gives CDR1 SGHNT, CDR2 YYREEE (reference sequence). Profiled with immunoSEQ multiplex PCR; TCRdb holds only in-frame clones, not every one. The table lists 100,000 to 120,000 clones, nearly 90% of them singletons, with about 0.35% in the top ten. The chain uses TRBV5-4 and TRBJ2-6; TRBD1 aligns across 7 bases. Specimen: CD4+ T cells from blood, collected before the transplant. The clonotype comes from a human donor who received a combined kidney and bone marrow transplant. The CDR3 DNA follows: TGTGCCAGCAGCTTCAGGACAGGAAGTATCAGGGCCAACGTCCTGACTTTC. Translating it yields CASSFRTGSIRANVLTF.